This passage covers 19 T cell receptor beta chains from one sample sequenced in a study of regulatory T cells in long-lasting Graves disease. In building TCR beta libraries, iRepertoire HTBI primers were used together with Arm-PCR of CDR3 regions. MiXCR, run by TCRdb on the multiplex PCR reads, gives a single entry per CDR3 protein. The table has under 500,000 distinct CDR3 sequences, around 21% seen once. The time point: persistent/refractory GD, antithyroid drugs over 5 years with positive TRAb. Extracted PBMC RNA gave rise to the TCR library. The specimen was peripheral blood mononuclear cells (PBMCs), collected when the disease was refractory, from a patient treated with antithyroid drugs. The origin of the receptors is a female donor with Graves disease.

This clonotype was found a few times. This chain joins TRBV7-2 and TRBJ1-2, with no clear D. Trimming took 5 bases from V and 4 from J, leaving 5 bases between them. Per germline, CDR1 SGHTA and CDR2 FQGNSA. The CDR3 consists of 11 residues. This CDR3 reads CASSGSYGYTF. In nucleotides, the CDR3 is TGTGCCAGCAGCGGGAGCTATGGCTACACCTTC.

This clonotype was detected ten times or more. J is TRBJ2-5 and V is TRBV18; D may match TRBD1 or TRBD2 (5 bases each). CDR3 length: 13 residues. Per germline, CDR1 KGHSH and CDR2 LQKENI. V lost 2 bases and J 5 bases, leaving 9 bases between the germline ends. The chain's CDR3 is CASSPGDLETQYF. The CDR3, as DNA: TGTGCCAGCTCACCAGGGGACCTGGAGACCCAGTACTTC.

This clonotype was detected a few times. J is TRBJ1-4 and V is TRBV4-3, with D unresolved. V lost 2 bases and J 0 bases, leaving 10 bases between the germline ends. Germline CDR1 reads LGHNA; CDR2 reads YSLEER. The CDR3 has 16 amino acids. Here the CDR3 reads CASSQTGRTTNEKLFF. CDR3 in DNA: TGCGCCAGCAGCCAAACCGGACGGACAACTAATGAAAAACTGTTTTTT.

This rearrangement joins TRBV6-1 to TRBJ2-7; D gene ambiguous. This CDR3 spans 13 amino acids. V was pared by 6 bases and J by 5 bases, with 14 bases between. Germline loops: CDR1 MNHNS, CDR2 SASEGT. CDR3 sequence: CASRVGLAHEQYF. The CDR3 DNA follows: TGTGCCAGCAGGGTCGGGTTGGCCCACGAGCAGTACTTC.

In its sample, this clonotype was seen many times. V and J are TRBV30 and TRBJ1-4; D uncertain. The CDR3 sequence is 13 residues long. Germline V CDR1 and CDR2: GTSNPN, SVGIG (reference sequence). Trimming cost V 2 bases and J 0 bases, with 4 bases left between them. The CDR3 bases are TGTGCCTGGAGTTGGGCAACTAATGAAAAACTGTTTTTT. Residues: CAWSWATNEKLFF. The complete variable domain, with remaining parts taken from reference TRBV30 and TRBJ1-4, reads SQTIHQWPATLVQPVGSPLSLECTVEGTSNPNLYWYRQAAGRGLQLLFYSVGIGQISSEVPQNLSASRPQDRQFILSSKKLLLSDSGFYLCAWSWATNEKLFFGSGTQLSVL.

The rearrangement uses TRBV29-1 and TRBJ2-7; D may match TRBD1 or TRBD2 (5 bases each). The CDR3 sequence is 14 residues long. The ends were cut back, 6 bases at V and 4 bases at J, with 19 bases in the middle. Germline V gene lookup returns CDR1 SQVTM and CDR2 ANQGSEA. The CDR3 bases are TGCAGCGTCAGGAAAACGAGGGGCCAGTACGAGCAGTACTTC. Translating it yields CSVRKTRGQYEQYF.

Concerning this clonotype: Possible read error: a much larger clone is one base away. V is TRBV7-2 and J is TRBJ2-5; 10 nucleotides agree with TRBD2. The length of the CDR3 is 16 residues. Germline assignment: CDR1 SGHTA and CDR2 FQGNSA. With V trimmed by 4 bases and J by 3 bases, 8 bases remained unmatched. The CDR3 DNA sequence: TGTGCCAGCAGCTCTGAGGGCCTAGCGGGAGAAGAGACCCAGTACTTC. Residues: CASSSEGLAGEETQYF.

This clonotype has at least ten counts. The chain employs TRBV6-1 and TRBJ1-1, with 8 nucleotides matching TRBD1. With V trimmed by 6 bases and J by 4 bases, 4 bases remained unmatched. Germline lookup yields CDR1 MNHNS and CDR2 SASEGT. There are 13 residues in the CDR3. The CDR3 bases are TGTGCCAGCAGGGCGACAGGGGTCACTGAAGCTTTCTTT. Amino acids: CASRATGVTEAFF.

This clonotype turned up a few times. The genes are TRBV3-1 and TRBJ1-5, with a possible D match to TRBD1 (5 bases). The V and J ends lost 3 bases and 4 bases respectively, with 13 bases between them. The germline V gene has CDR1 LGHDT and CDR2 YNNKEL (reference sequence). The CDR3 has 15 amino acids. The CDR3 spells CASSQGGGGNQPQHF. CDR3 DNA sequence: TGTGCCAGCAGCCAGGGGGGGGGTGGGAATCAGCCCCAGCATTTT.

The chain couples TRBV7-2 to TRBJ2-7; 12 bases are a match to TRBD1. Germline V lookup: CDR1 SGHTA, CDR2 FQGNSA. CDR3 length: 16 amino acids. The V and J ends lost 3 bases and 0 bases, in that order; junction bases with no gene match: 3. The CDR3 here is CASSLGQGASSYEQYF. CDR3 nucleotides: TGTGCCAGCAGCTTGGGACAGGGGGCTAGCTCCTACGAGCAGTACTTC.

This clonotype was recorded a few times. This chain uses TRBV30 with TRBJ1-1, with D tentatively TRBD1 (6 bases). The V end lost 7 bases, the J end lost 0 bases, and 15 bases lay between the germline ends. Germline V gene data show CDR1 as GTSNPN and CDR2 as SVGIG (reference sequence). CDR3 length equals 14 residues. The CDR3 here is CAYGRGDMNTEAFF. The DNA of the CDR3 is TGTGCCTACGGACGGGGGGACATGAACACTGAAGCTTTCTTT.

This clonotype was recorded at least ten times. The DNA for the CDR3 is TGTGCCAGCAGCCAAGTCCCCTTACTGGGGGAGCTGTTTTTT. Its protein product is CASSQVPLLGELFF. The chain recombines TRBV3-1 with TRBJ2-2; D ambiguous. Germline V gene sequence: CDR1 LGHDT, CDR2 YNNKEL (reference sequence). The CDR3 runs 14 residues. Trimming removed 1 base at V and 8 bases at J, with 11 bases between.

This clonotype has more than one count but fewer than ten. This chain connects TRBV20-1 to TRBJ1-1; tentatively, D is TRBD1 (5 bases). CDR1 is DFQATT and CDR2 is SNEGSKA in the germline V gene (reference sequence). Between the trimmed V and J ends, which lost 1 base and 10 bases, there was a span of 10 bases. The CDR3 runs 11 residues. CDR3 residues: CSARVEGRAFF. CDR3 in DNA: TGCAGTGCTAGAGTCGAGGGGAGAGCTTTCTTT.

On this clonotype: One base away lies a much larger clone, so this may be a sequencing read error. The chain recombines TRBV6-2 or TRBV6-3 with TRBJ1-1, with D perhaps TRBD1 (5 bases). Germline CDR1 reads MNHEY; CDR2 reads SVGEGT. The length of the CDR3 is 11 residues. CDR3 region: CASRDDSEALF. In nucleotides, the CDR3 is TGTGCCAGCAGGGATGACAGTGAAGCTCTCTTT.

This clonotype showed up many times. V and J are TRBV28 and TRBJ1-2; D uncertain. The V end was cut by 2 bases, the J end by 4 bases, with 11 bases between. There are 14 residues in the CDR3. CDR1 is MDHEN and CDR2 is SYDVKM in the germline V gene. CDR3 in amino acids: CASSLMRVSYGYTF. The CDR3 nucleotides are TGTGCCAGCAGTTTAATGCGGGTTTCCTATGGCTACACCTTC.

CDR3 loop: CASSQFERGTQYF. DNA for the CDR3: TGTGCCAGCAGCCAATTCGAGCGTGGGACCCAGTACTTC. The gene calls are TRBV14 and TRBJ2-5; D unclear. Trimming took 2 bases from V and 7 from J, leaving 11 bases between them. This CDR3 is 13 amino acids long. Germline V gives CDR1 SGHDN, CDR2 FVKESK.

V gene TRBV11-1 combines with J gene TRBJ2-4; 8 nucleotides align to TRBD1. Germline V CDR1 and CDR2: SGHAT, FQDESV (reference sequence). This CDR3 spans 14 amino acids. V was pared by 4 bases and J by 7 bases, with 6 bases of the junction left unmatched. The CDR3 DNA reads TGTGCCAGCAGCTCCGCAGGGGGCGATAACATTCAGTACTTC. As protein: CASSSAGGDNIQYF.

In this sample, this clonotype turned up many times. V and J are TRBV28 and TRBJ2-5; 7 bases map to TRBD2. V shed 3 bases and J 6 bases; nucleotides not matched to a gene: 34. CDR1 MDHEN and CDR2 SYDVKM come from the germline V gene. The CDR3 covers 23 residues. In DNA, the CDR3 is TGTGCCAGCAGTTTGTCGTATTGGGTCGACAGAAGAGTGCCCGGGACTACGGGGCAGACCCAGTACTTC. Residues: CASSLSYWVDRRVPGTTGQTQYF.

This clonotype appeared a few times. The V gene is TRBV30, the J gene TRBJ1-5, with 10 bases aligning to TRBD1. The CDR3 runs to 16 residues. Germline CDR1 GTSNPN, CDR2 SVGIG (reference sequence). J lost 5 bases, V lost 3 bases, and 10 bases had no gene match. CDR3 DNA sequence: TGTGCCTGGAGCGTAAGGGACAGGGGTATTGATCAGCCCCAGCATTTT. Its protein is CAWSVRDRGIDQPQHF.